This T cell receptor (beta chain) was recorded in a study of T cells in localized non-small cell lung cancer. General study findings and limits: Appearing in adjacent lung were a median approximately 60 of the top 100 tumor clones. Clonality peaked in uninvolved adjacent lung rather than tumor. Patients showing higher blood T cell density tended to see longer overall survival. Because only a single region of the tumor was sequenced, heterogeneity remains possible.

Clones were sequenced by immunoSEQ multiplex PCR, and TCRdb holds only the in-frame ones, with some missing. The data hold about 15,000 clones, with 75% to 90% observed a single time. The V gene's germline CDR1 is KGHSH and CDR2 LQKENI. Losses at the gene ends were 3 bases for V and 2 bases for J; bases not matched to a gene: 10. This CDR3 spans 17 amino acids. Comment on this clone: The antigen is not known.

The sample here was peripheral blood, taken before any cancer treatment. The rearrangement joins TRBV18 to TRBJ2-1, with 7 bases aligning to TRBD1. The TCR originated in a female donor older than 55 with stage I squamous cell lung carcinoma. CDR3 sequence reads: CASSPGPGQPAYNEQFF. The DNA for the CDR3 is TGTGCCAGCTCACCGGGGCCGGGACAGCCAGCCTACAATGAGCAGTTCTTC.